This TCR beta chain emerged from a study of identical twins. Whole-study results and caveats: Weaker excess twin sharing was seen among beta out-of-frame sequences. Invariant cells of the MAIT and iNKT types might have partly distorted the zero-insertion analyses.

A word on this clonotype: What it binds is not known.

This CDR3 has 16 amino acids. Trimming removed 5 bases from V and 7 bases from J; junction bases left unmatched: 14. The germline gives CDR1 DFQATT, CDR2 SNEGSKA (reference sequence). Unique molecular identifiers were present on the cDNA, and a universal primer site came from template switching. TCRdb re-derived calls from the 5' RACE reads in MiXCR, one entry per CDR3 protein. The sample has 250,000 or so distinct CDR3 sequences; about 8% are singletons. This sample also belongs to another study, concerning yellow fever vaccine responses in identical twins.

The material sequenced was CD8+ T cells sorted from blood. This rearrangement joins TRBV20-1 to TRBJ2-1, with TRBD1 matching over 10 bases. This clonotype originated in a woman under 30 in good health. The CDR3 reads CSAPETGGFVENEQFF. CDR3 nucleotide sequence: TGCAGTGCTCCGGAGACAGGGGGCTTTGTTGAGAATGAGCAGTTCTTC.